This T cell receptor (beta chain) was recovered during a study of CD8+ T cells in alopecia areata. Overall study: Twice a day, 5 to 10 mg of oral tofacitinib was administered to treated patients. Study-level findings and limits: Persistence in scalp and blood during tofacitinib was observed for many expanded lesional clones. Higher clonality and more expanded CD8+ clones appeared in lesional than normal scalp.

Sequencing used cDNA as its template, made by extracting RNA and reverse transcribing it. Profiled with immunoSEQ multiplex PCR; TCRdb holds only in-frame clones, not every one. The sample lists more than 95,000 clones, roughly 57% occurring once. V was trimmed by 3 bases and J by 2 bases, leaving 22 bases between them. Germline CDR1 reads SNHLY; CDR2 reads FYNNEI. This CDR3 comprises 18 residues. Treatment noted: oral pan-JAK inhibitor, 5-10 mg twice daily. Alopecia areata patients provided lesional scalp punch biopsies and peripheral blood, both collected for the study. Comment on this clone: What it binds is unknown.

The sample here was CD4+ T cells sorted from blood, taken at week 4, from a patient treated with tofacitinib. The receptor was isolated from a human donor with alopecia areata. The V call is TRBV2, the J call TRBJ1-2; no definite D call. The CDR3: CASSDRPRLLTTNYGYTF. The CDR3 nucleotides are TGTGCCAGCAGTGACCGCCCTAGGCTTCTGACTACAAACTATGGCTACACCTTC.